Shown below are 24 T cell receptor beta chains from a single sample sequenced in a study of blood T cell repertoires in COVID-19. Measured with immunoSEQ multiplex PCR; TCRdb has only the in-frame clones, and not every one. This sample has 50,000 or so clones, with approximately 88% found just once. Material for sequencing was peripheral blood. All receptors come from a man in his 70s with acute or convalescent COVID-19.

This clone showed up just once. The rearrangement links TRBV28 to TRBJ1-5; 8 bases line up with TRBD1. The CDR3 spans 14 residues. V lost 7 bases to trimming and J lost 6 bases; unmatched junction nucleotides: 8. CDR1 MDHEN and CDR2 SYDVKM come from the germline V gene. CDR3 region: CASTTQGVGQPQHF. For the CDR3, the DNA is TGTGCCAGCACCACACAGGGGGTGGGTCAGCCCCAGCATTTT.

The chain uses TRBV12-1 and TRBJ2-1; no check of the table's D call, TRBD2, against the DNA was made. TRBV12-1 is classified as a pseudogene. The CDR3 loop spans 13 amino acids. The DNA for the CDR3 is TGTGCCAGCAGCTTAGGGGGGGGCAATGAGCAGTTCTTC. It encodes CASSLGGGNEQFF.

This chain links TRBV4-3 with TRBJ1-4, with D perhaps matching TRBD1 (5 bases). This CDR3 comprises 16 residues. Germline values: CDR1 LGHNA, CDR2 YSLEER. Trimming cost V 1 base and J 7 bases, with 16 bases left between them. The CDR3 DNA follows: TGCGCCAGCAGCCAAGTCCGCCAGGGAGGAGTTGAAAAACTGTTTTTT. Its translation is CASSQVRQGGVEKLFF.

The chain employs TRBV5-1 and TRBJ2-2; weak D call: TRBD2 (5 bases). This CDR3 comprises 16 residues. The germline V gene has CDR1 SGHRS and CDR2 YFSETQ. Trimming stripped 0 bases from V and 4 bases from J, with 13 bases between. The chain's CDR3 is CASSLDVGVGTGELFF. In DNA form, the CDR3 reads TGCGCCAGCAGCTTGGACGTGGGAGTAGGCACCGGGGAGCTGTTTTTT.

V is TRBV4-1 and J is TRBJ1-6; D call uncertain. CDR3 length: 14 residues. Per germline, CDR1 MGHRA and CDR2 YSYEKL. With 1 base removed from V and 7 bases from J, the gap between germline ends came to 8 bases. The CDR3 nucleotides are TGCGCCAGCAGCCAAGGGGCCCCGAATTCACCCCTCCACTTT. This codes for CASSQGAPNSPLHF.

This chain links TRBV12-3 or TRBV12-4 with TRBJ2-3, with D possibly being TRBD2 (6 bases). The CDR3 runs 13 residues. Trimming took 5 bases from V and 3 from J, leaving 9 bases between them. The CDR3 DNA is TGTGCCAGCAGTCGACTAGTAACAGATACGCAGTATTTT. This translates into CASSRLVTDTQYF.

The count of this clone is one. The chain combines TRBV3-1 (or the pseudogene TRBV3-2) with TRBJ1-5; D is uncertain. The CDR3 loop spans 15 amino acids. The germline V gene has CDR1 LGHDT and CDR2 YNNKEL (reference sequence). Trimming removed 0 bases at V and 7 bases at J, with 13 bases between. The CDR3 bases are TGTGCCAGCAGCCAAGATCTGAGGGTAGAGCAGCCCCAGCATTTT. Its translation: CASSQDLRVEQPQHF.

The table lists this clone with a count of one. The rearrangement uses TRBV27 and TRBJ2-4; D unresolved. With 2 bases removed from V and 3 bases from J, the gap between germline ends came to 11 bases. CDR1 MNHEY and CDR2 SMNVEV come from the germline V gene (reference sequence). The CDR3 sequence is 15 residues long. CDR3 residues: CASSLNRASKNIQYF. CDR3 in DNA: TGTGCCAGCAGTTTAAACCGCGCTAGCAAAAACATTCAGTACTTC.

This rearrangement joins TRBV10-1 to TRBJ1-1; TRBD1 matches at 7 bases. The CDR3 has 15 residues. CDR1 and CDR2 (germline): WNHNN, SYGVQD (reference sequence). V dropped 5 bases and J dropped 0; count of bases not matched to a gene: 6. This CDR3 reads CASSPGTEMNTEAFF. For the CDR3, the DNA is TGCGCCAGCAGTCCCGGGACAGAAATGAACACTGAAGCTTTCTTT.

The CDR3 spells CASSIDQSVLSPLHF. The DNA of the CDR3 is TGTGCCAGTAGTATAGACCAGTCTGTTCTGTCACCCCTCCACTTT. The chain carries TRBV19 and TRBJ1-6; D remains ambiguous. This CDR3 spans 15 amino acids. CDR1 is LNHDA, CDR2 SQIVND, per germline (reference sequence). Trimming left V 0 bases short and J 10 bases short, with 13 bases between. Looking up the rest from reference TRBV19 and TRBJ1-6 gives the full variable domain: DGGITQSPKYLFRKEGQNVTLSCEQNLNHDAMYWYRQDPGQGLRLIYYSQIVNDFQKGDIAEGYSVSREKKESFPLTVTSAQKNPTAFYLCASSIDQSVLSPLHFGNGTRLTVT.

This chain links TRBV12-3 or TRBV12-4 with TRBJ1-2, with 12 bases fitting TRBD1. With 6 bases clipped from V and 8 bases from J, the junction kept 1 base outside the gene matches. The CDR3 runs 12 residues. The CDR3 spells CASRGTGGGYTF. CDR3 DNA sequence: TGTGCCAGCAGGGGGACAGGGGGCGGCTACACCTTC.

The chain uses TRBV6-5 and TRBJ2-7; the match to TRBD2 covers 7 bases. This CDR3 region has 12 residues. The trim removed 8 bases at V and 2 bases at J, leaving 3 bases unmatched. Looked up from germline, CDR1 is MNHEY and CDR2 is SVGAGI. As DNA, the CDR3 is TGTGCCAGCTGGGCGGGGGCCTACGAGCAGTACTTC. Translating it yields CASWAGAYEQYF.

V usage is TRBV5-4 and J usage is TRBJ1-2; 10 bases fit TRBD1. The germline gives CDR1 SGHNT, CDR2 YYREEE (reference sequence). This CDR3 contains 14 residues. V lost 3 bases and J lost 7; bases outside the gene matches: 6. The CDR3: CASSSGQGFSGYTF. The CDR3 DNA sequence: TGTGCCAGCAGCTCGGGACAGGGGTTCTCTGGCTACACCTTC.

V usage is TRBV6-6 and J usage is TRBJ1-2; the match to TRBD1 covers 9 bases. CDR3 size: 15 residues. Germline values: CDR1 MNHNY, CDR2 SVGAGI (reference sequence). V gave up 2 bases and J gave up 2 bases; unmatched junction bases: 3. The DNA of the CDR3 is TGTGCCAGCAGTTACGGACAGGGGCGGAACTATGGCTACACCTTC. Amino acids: CASSYGQGRNYGYTF.

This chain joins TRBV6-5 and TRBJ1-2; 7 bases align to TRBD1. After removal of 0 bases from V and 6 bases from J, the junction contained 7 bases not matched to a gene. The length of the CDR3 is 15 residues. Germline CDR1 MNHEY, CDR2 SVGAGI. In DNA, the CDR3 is TGTGCCAGCAGTTACTCCCAAGGGGGCGAGGATGGCTACACCTTC. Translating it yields CASSYSQGGEDGYTF.

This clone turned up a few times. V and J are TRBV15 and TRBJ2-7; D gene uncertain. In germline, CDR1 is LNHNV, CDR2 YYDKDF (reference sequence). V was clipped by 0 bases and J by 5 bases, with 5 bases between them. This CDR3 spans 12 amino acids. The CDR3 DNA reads TGTGCCACCAGCAGAGATGAGGACGAGCAGTACTTC. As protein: CATSRDEDEQYF.

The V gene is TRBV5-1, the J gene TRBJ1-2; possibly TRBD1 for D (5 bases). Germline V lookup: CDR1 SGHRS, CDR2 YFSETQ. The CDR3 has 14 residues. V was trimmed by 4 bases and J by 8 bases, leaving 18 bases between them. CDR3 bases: TGCGCCAGCAGCACGGACACCCTTGAATGGGGCTACACCTTC. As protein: CASSTDTLEWGYTF.

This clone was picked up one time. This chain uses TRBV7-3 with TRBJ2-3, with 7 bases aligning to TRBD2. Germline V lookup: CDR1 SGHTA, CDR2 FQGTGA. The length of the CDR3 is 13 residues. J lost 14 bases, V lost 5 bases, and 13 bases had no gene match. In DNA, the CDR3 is TGTGCCAGCAGCCCTGCTGTGGGGGGGATTCGGTATTTT. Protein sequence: CASSPAVGGIRYF.

Here the CDR3 reads CASTTYSQGGSATGELFF. The DNA of the CDR3 is TGTGCCAGTACTACTTACTCGCAGGGAGGGTCGGCCACCGGGGAGCTGTTTTTT. J is TRBJ2-2 and V is TRBV19, with TRBD2 matching 7 bases. The CDR3 totals 18 residues. V was clipped by 7 bases and J by 4 bases; unmatched bases: 18. CDR1 is LNHDA and CDR2 is SQIVND in the germline V gene (reference sequence).

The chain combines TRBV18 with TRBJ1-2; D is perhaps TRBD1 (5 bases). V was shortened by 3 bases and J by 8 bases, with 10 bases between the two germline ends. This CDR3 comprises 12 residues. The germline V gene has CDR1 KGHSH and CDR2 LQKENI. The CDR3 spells CASSPEGSGYTF. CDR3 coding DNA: TGTGCCAGCTCACCGGAGGGGAGCGGCTACACCTTC.

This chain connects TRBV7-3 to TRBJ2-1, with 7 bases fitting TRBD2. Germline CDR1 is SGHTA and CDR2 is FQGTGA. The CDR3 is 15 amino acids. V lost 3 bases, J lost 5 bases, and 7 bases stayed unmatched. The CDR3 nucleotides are TGTGCCAGCAGCTTTGGGGCGGGGGTGAACAATGAGCAGTTCTTC. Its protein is CASSFGAGVNNEQFF.

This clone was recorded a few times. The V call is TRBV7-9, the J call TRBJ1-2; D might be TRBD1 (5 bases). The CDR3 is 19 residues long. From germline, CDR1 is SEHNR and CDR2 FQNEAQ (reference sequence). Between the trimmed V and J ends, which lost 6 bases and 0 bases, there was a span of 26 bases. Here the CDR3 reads CASRNTINRQPRANYGYTF. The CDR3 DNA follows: TGTGCCAGCAGAAACACCATCAACAGACAGCCCAGAGCTAACTATGGCTACACCTTC.

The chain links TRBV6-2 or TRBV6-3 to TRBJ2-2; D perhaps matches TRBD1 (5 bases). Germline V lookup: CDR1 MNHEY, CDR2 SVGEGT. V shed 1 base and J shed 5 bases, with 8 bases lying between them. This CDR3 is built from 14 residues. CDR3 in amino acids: CASSYYSGTGELFF. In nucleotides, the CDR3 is TGTGCCAGCAGTTACTACTCAGGGACCGGGGAGCTGTTTTTT.

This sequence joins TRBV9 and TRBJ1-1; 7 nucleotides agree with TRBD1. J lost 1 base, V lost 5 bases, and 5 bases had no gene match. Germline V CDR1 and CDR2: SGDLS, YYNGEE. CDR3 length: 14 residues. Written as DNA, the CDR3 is TGTGCCAGCAGTGGCGACAGGGCGAACACTGAAGCTTTCTTT. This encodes CASSGDRANTEAFF.